These 19 T cell receptor beta chains came from one sample sequenced in a study of shared clonotypes between healthy human individuals. TCRdb's table, derived via immunoSEQ multiplex PCR, lists solely in-frame clones and lacks some. Of around 510,000 clones in the sample, about 96% were seen once. The sequenced material came from naive CD4+ T cells sorted from blood. The subset: CD45RA+ positively selected. The receptor source for this set is a woman aged 25 to 45 in good health.

DNA of the CDR3: TGTGCCAGCAGCCCGCAGCGCTGGGCAGGGGCCCGCACTAGCAATCAGCCCCAGCATTTT. Translation gives CASSPQRWAGARTSNQPQHF. The chain combines TRBV28 with TRBJ1-5, with TRBD1 as a possible D gene (6 bases). V shed 6 bases and J shed 0 bases, with 27 bases lying between them. Per germline, CDR1 MDHEN and CDR2 SYDVKM. The CDR3 totals 20 residues.

The V and J genes are TRBV7-9 and TRBJ1-5, with a tentative D call TRBD1 (6 bases). The V gene's germline CDR1 is SEHNR and CDR2 FQNEAQ (reference sequence). V shed 1 base and J shed 1 base, with 11 bases lying between them. CDR3 size: 16 residues. The CDR3, as DNA: TGTGCCAGCAGCTTAGGGGCAGGGGAGAGCAATCAGCCCCAGCATTTT. Translating it yields CASSLGAGESNQPQHF.

The chain is built from TRBV30 and TRBJ2-7; perhaps TRBD1 as D (5 bases). Deletions cut 2 bases from V and 11 bases from J, with 22 bases between. Germline V lookup: CDR1 GTSNPN, CDR2 SVGIG (reference sequence). The CDR3 consists of 14 residues. The CDR3: CAWSKGRQGLRKYF. The CDR3 nucleotides are TGTGCCTGGAGTAAGGGTCGGCAGGGTTTAAGAAAGTACTTC.

V and J are TRBV7-9 and TRBJ2-3; D not certain. There are 11 residues in the CDR3. Trimming removed 2 bases at V and 7 bases at J, with 4 bases between. Per germline, CDR1 SEHNR and CDR2 FQNEAQ (reference sequence). The CDR3 coding sequence is TGTGCCAGCAGCTTAAGTAATACGCAGTATTTT. This sequence encodes CASSLSNTQYF.

The chain employs TRBV25-1 and TRBJ2-1; unclear D gene. CDR1 MGHDK and CDR2 SYGVNS come from the germline V gene. CDR3 length: 15 amino acids. The V end lost 8 bases, the J end lost 4 bases, and 18 bases lay between the germline ends. CDR3 bases: TGTGCCAGCGAAATAAAAACCGGGCCGTACAATGAGCAGTTCTTC. This gives the protein CASEIKTGPYNEQFF. The whole variable domain, remainder taken from reference TRBV25-1 and TRBJ2-1, is EADIYQTPRYLVIGTGKKITLECSQTMGHDKMYWYQQDPGMELHLIHYSYGVNSTEKGDLSSESTVSRIRTEHFPLTLESARPSHTSQYLCASEIKTGPYNEQFFGPGTRLTVL.

The V gene is TRBV10-2, the J gene TRBJ2-7; 11 bases map to TRBD2. The CDR3 spans 16 residues. The V gene's germline CDR1 is WSHSY and CDR2 SAAADI. After removal of 6 bases from V and 3 bases from J, the junction contained 10 bases not matched to a gene. The CDR3 region is CASRDPTTSGSYEQYF. The CDR3 nucleotides are TGCGCCAGCAGGGATCCCACCACTAGCGGGAGCTACGAGCAGTACTTC.

The chain employs TRBV7-9 and TRBJ1-2; no firm D call. V was trimmed by 1 base and J by 6 bases, leaving 9 bases between them. This CDR3 has 13 amino acids. The germline V gene has CDR1 SEHNR and CDR2 FQNEAQ (reference sequence). The CDR3 sequence is CASSLDLGDGYTF. For the CDR3, the DNA is TGTGCCAGCAGCTTAGATCTGGGTGATGGCTACACCTTC.

This chain uses TRBV4-1 with TRBJ2-5; 11 bases align to TRBD2. The CDR3 spans 16 residues. V trimming: 1 base; J trimming: 6 bases; junction bases outside the gene matches: 7. Germline V gene lookup returns CDR1 MGHRA and CDR2 YSYEKL. CDR3 coding DNA: TGCGCCAGCAGCCAAGTACTAGCGGGAGTGTTGCAGACCCAGTACTTC. It specifies CASSQVLAGVLQTQYF.

This chain joins TRBV27 and TRBJ2-7; 8 positions agree with TRBD2. The CDR3 contains 17 residues. Germline loops: CDR1 MNHEY, CDR2 SMNVEV (reference sequence). With 2 bases clipped from V and 2 bases from J, the junction kept 11 bases outside the gene matches. The chain's CDR3 is CASSLGGWREDPYEQYF. As DNA, the CDR3 is TGTGCCAGCAGTTTAGGGGGGTGGCGGGAGGACCCCTACGAGCAGTACTTC.

The V gene is TRBV28, the J gene TRBJ2-4; TRBD2 is a possible D gene (6 bases). V lost 2 bases and J 2 bases, leaving 16 bases between the germline ends. This CDR3 comprises 17 residues. Germline V gene lookup returns CDR1 MDHEN and CDR2 SYDVKM. CDR3 nucleotides: TGTGCCAGCAGTTTAGGGGTTTGGGGACTGACCAAAAACATTCAGTACTTC. It encodes CASSLGVWGLTKNIQYF. Using reference TRBV28 and TRBJ2-4 for the parts outside the CDR3, the full variable domain is DVKVTQSSRYLVKRTGEKVFLECVQDMDHENMFWYRQDPGLGLRLIYFSYDVKMKEKGDIPEGYSVSREKKERFSLILESASTNQTSMYLCASSLGVWGLTKNIQYFGAGTRLSVL.

The chain links TRBV11-2 to TRBJ2-3; D is uncertain. V lost 3 bases and J lost 7, with 14 bases in between. The germline CDR1 and CDR2 sequences are SGHAT and FQNNGV. The CDR3 spans 14 residues. CDR3 protein: CASSLDKTRNTQYF. DNA for the CDR3: TGTGCCAGCAGCTTGGATAAGACGAGAAATACGCAGTATTTT.

This rearrangement joins TRBV11-2 to TRBJ2-4; 11 bases are shared with TRBD2. V trimming: 1 base; J trimming: 1 base; junction bases outside the gene matches: 0. The CDR3 totals 16 residues. Germline V lookup: CDR1 SGHAT, CDR2 FQNNGV. CDR3 in amino acids: CASSLASGRAKNIQYF. In DNA, the CDR3 is TGTGCCAGCAGCTTAGCTAGCGGGAGGGCCAAAAACATTCAGTACTTC.

V and J are TRBV2 and TRBJ2-3; D remains unclear. The V and J ends lost 8 bases and 0 bases respectively, with 9 bases between them. This CDR3 is 13 amino acids long. The germline CDR1 and CDR2 sequences are SNHLY and FYNNEI. The CDR3 nucleotides read TGTGCCAGCCGACGGCGGAGCACAGATACGCAGTATTTT. This sequence encodes CASRRRSTDTQYF.

The CDR3 DNA is TGCGCCAGCAGCTTGTCCGGCAGGGTCTACGAGCAGTACTTC. It encodes CASSLSGRVYEQYF. The chain is built from TRBV5-1 and TRBJ2-7; D perhaps matches TRBD1 (5 bases). Germline-derived CDR1 and CDR2 are SGHRS and YFSETQ. The germline V and J ends were trimmed by 1 base and 3 bases, with 11 bases remaining between them. The CDR3 loop spans 14 amino acids.

This chain uses TRBV28 with TRBJ2-4; D call uncertain. Germline V CDR1 and CDR2: MDHEN, SYDVKM. V lost 2 bases and J lost 3, with 11 bases in between. This CDR3 contains 15 residues. The CDR3 nucleotides read TGTGCCAGCAGTTTACTCAGGCCGGGCAAAAACATTCAGTACTTC. This translates into CASSLLRPGKNIQYF.

The chain uses TRBV7-8 and TRBJ2-1; D is uncertain. V shed 2 bases and J shed 2 bases, with 7 bases lying between them. The germline V gene has CDR1 SGHVS and CDR2 FQNEAQ. The CDR3 is 14 amino acids. The CDR3 DNA is TGTGCCAGCAGCTTATCAGGAACCTACAATGAGCAGTTCTTC. Translating gives CASSLSGTYNEQFF.

This chain joins TRBV5-1 and TRBJ2-1, with 10 nucleotides matching TRBD2. Germline loops: CDR1 SGHRS, CDR2 YFSETQ. Trimming at V came to 2 bases and at J to 6 bases, leaving 5 bases not matched to a gene. The CDR3 is 15 amino acids. The CDR3 nucleotides are TGCGCCAGCAGCTTACTAGCGGGAATTTTCAATGAGCAGTTCTTC. It yields the protein CASSLLAGIFNEQFF.

The chain couples TRBV19 to TRBJ2-3; D is possibly TRBD1 (5 bases). CDR1 and CDR2 from the germline V gene are LNHDA and SQIVND (reference sequence). Trimming shortened V by 7 bases and J by 3 bases, and 14 bases separated the two germline ends. This CDR3 has 14 residues. The CDR3 here is CASTPGQGTDTQYF. For the CDR3, the DNA is TGTGCCAGTACTCCCGGCCAGGGAACAGATACGCAGTATTTT.

The chain links TRBV7-2 to TRBJ2-3; a possible D gene is TRBD1 (7 bases). Germline V gene sequence: CDR1 SGHTA, CDR2 FQGNSA. This CDR3 has 17 residues. Trimming removed 2 bases from V and 2 bases from J, with 17 bases in between. The CDR3 DNA reads as TGTGCCAGCAGCTTAATTGGCGGGACAGATTACACAGATACGCAGTATTTT. Protein product: CASSLIGGTDYTDTQYF.